This entry concerns a single T cell receptor beta chain. As yet, its antigen is unknown. The sample is drawn from a study of graft-versus-host responses after intestinal transplantation. Study-wide context: Multivisceral, liver-intestinal, or isolated intestinal grafts were transplanted into recipients. Findings and caveats of the study: High graft-versus-host to host-versus-graft T cell clonal ratios marked allografts of patients with graft-donor macrochimerism. There were GvH clones found in recipient marrow, and some of them appeared first in ileum or blood. Declining HvG levels early post-transplant were linked to peak circulating GvH clone levels.

Processing released intraepithelial and lamina propria lymphocytes from the graft tissue. Clones were read by immunoSEQ multiplex PCR, and TCRdb kept only the in-frame ones, dropping some. Of about 37,000 clones detected, roughly 90% appear once; the ten largest clones hold approximately 18%. The V gene end was trimmed by 5 bases and the J gene end by 4 bases; junction bases not matched to a gene: 6. The CDR3 runs 17 residues. From germline, CDR1 is SNHLY and CDR2 FYNNEI. This clonotype was sampled from a human patient who received an intestinal transplant, so some T cells may come from the graft donor. The chain carries TRBV2 and TRBJ2-3; 16 bases map to TRBD2. This sample comprised ileum tissue, obtained 200 to 210 days after intestinal transplant. The CDR3 nucleotides read TGTGCCAGCAGTCTCCCCGGGACTAGCGGGGGGGCAGATACGCAGTATTTT. It yields the protein CASSLPGTSGGADTQYF.